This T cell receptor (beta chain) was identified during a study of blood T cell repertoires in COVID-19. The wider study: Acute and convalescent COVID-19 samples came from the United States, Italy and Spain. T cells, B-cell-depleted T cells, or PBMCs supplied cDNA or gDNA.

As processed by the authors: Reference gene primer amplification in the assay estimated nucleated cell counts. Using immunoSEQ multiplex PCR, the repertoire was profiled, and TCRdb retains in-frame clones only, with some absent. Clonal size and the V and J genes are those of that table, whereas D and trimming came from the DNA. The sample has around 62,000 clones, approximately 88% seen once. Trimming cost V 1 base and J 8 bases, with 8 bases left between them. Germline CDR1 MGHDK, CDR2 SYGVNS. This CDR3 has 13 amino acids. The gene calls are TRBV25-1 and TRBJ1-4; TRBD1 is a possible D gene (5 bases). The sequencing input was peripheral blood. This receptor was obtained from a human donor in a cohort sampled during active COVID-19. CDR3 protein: CASSEWGDEKLFF. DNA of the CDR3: TGTGCCAGCAGTGAATGGGGGGACGAAAAACTGTTTTTT.